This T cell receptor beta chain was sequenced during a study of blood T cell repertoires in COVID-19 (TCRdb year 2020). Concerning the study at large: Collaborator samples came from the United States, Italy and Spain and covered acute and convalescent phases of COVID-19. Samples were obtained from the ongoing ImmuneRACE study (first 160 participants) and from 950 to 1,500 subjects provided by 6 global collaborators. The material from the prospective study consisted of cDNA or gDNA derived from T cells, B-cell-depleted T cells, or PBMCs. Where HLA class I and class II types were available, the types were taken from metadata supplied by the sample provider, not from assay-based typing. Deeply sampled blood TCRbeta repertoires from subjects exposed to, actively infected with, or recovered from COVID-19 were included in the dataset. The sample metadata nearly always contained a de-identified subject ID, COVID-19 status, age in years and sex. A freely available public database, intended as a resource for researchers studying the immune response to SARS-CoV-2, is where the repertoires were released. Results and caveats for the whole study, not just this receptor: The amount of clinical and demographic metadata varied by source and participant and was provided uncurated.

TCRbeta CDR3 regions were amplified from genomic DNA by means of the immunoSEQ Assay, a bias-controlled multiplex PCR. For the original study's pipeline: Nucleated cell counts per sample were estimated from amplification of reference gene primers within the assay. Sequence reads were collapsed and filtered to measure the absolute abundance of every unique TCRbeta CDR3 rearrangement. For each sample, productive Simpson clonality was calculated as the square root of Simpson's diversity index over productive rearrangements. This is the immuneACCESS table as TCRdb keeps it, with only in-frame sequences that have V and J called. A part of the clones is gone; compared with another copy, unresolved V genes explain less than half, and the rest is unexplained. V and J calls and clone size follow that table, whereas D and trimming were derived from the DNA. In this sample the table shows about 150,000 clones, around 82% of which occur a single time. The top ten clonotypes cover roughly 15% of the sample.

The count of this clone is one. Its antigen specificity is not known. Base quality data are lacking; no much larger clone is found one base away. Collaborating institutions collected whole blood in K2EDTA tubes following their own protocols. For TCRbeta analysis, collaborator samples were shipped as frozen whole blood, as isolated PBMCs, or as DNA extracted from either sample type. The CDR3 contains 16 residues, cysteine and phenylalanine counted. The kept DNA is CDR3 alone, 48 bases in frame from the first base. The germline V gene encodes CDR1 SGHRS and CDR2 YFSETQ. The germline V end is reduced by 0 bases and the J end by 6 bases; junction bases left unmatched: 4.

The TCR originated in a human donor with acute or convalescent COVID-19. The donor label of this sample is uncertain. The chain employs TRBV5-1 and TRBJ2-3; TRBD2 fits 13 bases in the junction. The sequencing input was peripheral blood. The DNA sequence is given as TGCGCCAGCAGCTTGGTGACTAGCGGGGGGTCCGATACGCAGTATTTT. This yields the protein CASSLVTSGGSDTQYF.